Shown below are 17 T cell receptor beta chains from a single sample sequenced in a study of blood T cell repertoires in COVID-19. The data were produced by immunoSEQ multiplex PCR, yet TCRdb's version contains in-frame clones alone and is incomplete. The sample yields around 250,000 clones, approximately 86% seen once. The sequencing input was peripheral blood. These receptors were taken from a woman in her 70s with active or convalescent COVID-19.

This chain uses TRBV4-3 with TRBJ1-2; 7 bases map to TRBD1. The V gene's germline CDR1 is LGHNA and CDR2 YSLEER. The J segment lost 2 bases and the V segment lost 4 bases, leaving 19 bases of the junction unmatched. The CDR3 contains 19 residues. CDR3 DNA sequence: TGCGCCAGCAGCCCCGAGCTTAACAGGGGACCGGAACAAAACTATGGCTACACCTTC. Its protein is CASSPELNRGPEQNYGYTF.

This chain connects TRBV28 to TRBJ2-5; TRBD1 agrees at 9 bases. The CDR3 covers 15 residues. CDR1 and CDR2 (germline): MDHEN, SYDVKM. V shed 7 bases and J 3 bases; nucleotides not matched to a gene: 9. This CDR3 is CASTGDRVMKETQYF. As DNA, the CDR3 is TGTGCCAGCACGGGGGACAGGGTGATGAAAGAGACCCAGTACTTC.

In regard to this clone: The sample contains more than one DNA sequence encoding this CDR3. The chain carries TRBV18 and TRBJ1-2, with 10 bases fitting TRBD1. The CDR3 covers 14 residues. CDR1 KGHSH and CDR2 LQKENI come from the germline V gene. V gave up 3 bases and J gave up 5 bases; unmatched junction bases: 3. CDR3 sequence: CASSPGTGDYGYTF. In DNA, the CDR3 is TGTGCCAGCTCACCGGGGACAGGGGATTATGGCTACACCTTC.

This clone was observed a few times. J is TRBJ1-1 and V is TRBV12-3 or TRBV12-4; maybe TRBD1 (6 bases). The CDR3 sequence is 13 residues long. V lost 6 bases and J 4 bases, leaving 12 bases between the germline ends. For the CDR3, the DNA is TGTGCCAGCAGCAAGGGACAACTCACTGAAGCTTTCTTT. Its translation is CASSKGQLTEAFF.

Only a few counts were recorded for this clone. The chain uses TRBV6-2 or TRBV6-3 and TRBJ2-3; possible D gene TRBD2, 5 bases. CDR1 MNHEY and CDR2 SVGEGT come from the germline V gene. The germline V and J ends were trimmed by 3 bases and 6 bases, with 10 bases remaining between them. This CDR3 comprises 13 residues. The CDR3 DNA reads TGTGCCAGCAGTTATACTAGATCGGATACGCAGTATTTT. Its translation: CASSYTRSDTQYF.

Only a few counts were recorded for this clone. The chain uses TRBV5-8 and TRBJ1-4; 7 bases fit TRBD1. The CDR3 has 14 residues. Germline assignment: CDR1 SGHTS and CDR2 YDEGEE. With V trimmed by 4 bases and J by 7 bases, 7 bases remained unmatched. The CDR3 protein is CASSVITGVEKLFF. The CDR3 region has the DNA TGTGCCAGCAGCGTAATAACAGGGGTTGAAAAACTGTTTTTT. Combining the CDR3 with reference TRBV5-8 and TRBJ1-4 gives the whole variable domain EAGVTQSPTHLIKTRGQQATLRCSPISGHTSVYWYQQALGLGLQFLLWYDEGEERNRGNFPPRFSGRQFPNYSSELNVNALELEDSALYLCASSVITGVEKLFFGSGTQLSVL.

The rearrangement joins TRBV6-2 or TRBV6-3 to TRBJ2-1; TRBD1 matches 7 bases. Trimming removed 5 bases from V and 2 bases from J; junction bases left unmatched: 3. Germline CDR1 MNHEY, CDR2 SVGEGT. CDR3 size: 14 residues. Here the CDR3 DNA reads TGTGCCAGCAGTAAGGGACAGACCTACAATGAGCAGTTCTTC. Translated, it gives CASSKGQTYNEQFF.

The rearrangement uses TRBV18 and TRBJ2-7; 8 bases fit TRBD1. This CDR3 has 15 amino acids. V was clipped by 4 bases and J by 6 bases; unmatched bases: 11. The V gene's germline CDR1 is KGHSH and CDR2 LQKENI. As DNA, the CDR3 is TGTGCCAGCTCACTCATACGGGACAGGTTTTCCGAGCAGTACTTC. It encodes CASSLIRDRFSEQYF.

V and J are TRBV7-9 and TRBJ1-2, with a possible D match to TRBD1 (5 bases). CDR1 is SEHNR, CDR2 FQNEAQ, per germline (reference sequence). V was cut by 3 bases and J by 6 bases, with 14 bases left in between. The CDR3 has 14 amino acids. CDR3 region: CASSFRDWRNGYTF. The CDR3 coding sequence is TGTGCCAGCAGCTTCAGGGATTGGAGAAATGGCTACACCTTC. The whole variable domain, filled in from reference TRBV7-9 and TRBJ1-2, reads DTGVSQNPRHKITKRGQNVTFRCDPISEHNRLYWYRQTLGQGPEFLTYFQNEAQLEKSRLLSDRFSAERPKGSFSTLEIQRTEQGDSAMYLCASSFRDWRNGYTFGSGTRLTVV.

This clone was picked up a small number of times. This chain links TRBV7-2 with TRBJ1-1, with D possibly matching TRBD1 (6 bases). Germline values: CDR1 SGHTA, CDR2 FQGNSA. This CDR3 has 15 amino acids. Trimming pared 5 bases from V and 5 bases from J, leaving 18 bases between. The DNA for the CDR3 is TGTGCCAGCAGCCTCCGACAGGTCCTACGGACTGAAGCTTTCTTT. Protein: CASSLRQVLRTEAFF.

V is TRBV5-1 and J is TRBJ1-1; maybe TRBD1 (5 bases). The germline V gene has CDR1 SGHRS and CDR2 YFSETQ. V was clipped by 0 bases and J by 4 bases, with 13 bases between them. CDR3 length: 15 amino acids. The CDR3 loop is CASSLAPGGGTEAFF. Written as DNA, the CDR3 is TGCGCCAGCAGCTTGGCCCCTGGCGGGGGCACTGAAGCTTTCTTT.

The CDR3 sequence is CASRPLGELAAVGYTF. The CDR3 bases are TGCGCCAGCCGCCCCCTAGGTGAGTTGGCCGCCGTTGGCTACACCTTC. The rearrangement uses TRBV5-1 and TRBJ1-2; D gene ambiguous. Germline assignment: CDR1 SGHRS and CDR2 YFSETQ. This CDR3 is built from 16 residues. Trimming left V 7 bases short and J 7 bases short, with 26 bases between.

The V call is TRBV11-2, the J call TRBJ1-5; D not resolved. Germline V CDR1 and CDR2: SGHAT, FQNNGV. This CDR3 spans 13 amino acids. Trimming removed 4 bases from V and 4 bases from J, with 8 bases in between. The chain's CDR3 is CASSSAGNQPQHF. CDR3 sequence (DNA): TGTGCCAGCAGCTCAGCGGGGAATCAGCCCCAGCATTTT. Using reference TRBV11-2 and TRBJ1-5 for the parts outside the CDR3, the full variable domain is EAGVAQSPRYKIIEKRQSVAFWCNPISGHATLYWYQQILGQGPKLLIQFQNNGVVDDSQLPKDRFSAERLKGVDSTLKIQPAKLEDSAVYLCASSSAGNQPQHFGDGTRLSIL.

The chain links TRBV7-2 to TRBJ2-7, with D maybe TRBD2 (6 bases). CDR1 and CDR2 (germline): SGHTA, FQGNSA. The CDR3 sequence is 15 residues long. V was clipped by 1 base and J by 0 bases, with 10 bases between them. CDR3 sequence: CASSLVGGNSYEQYF. DNA for the CDR3: TGTGCCAGCAGCTTAGTCGGCGGGAACTCCTACGAGCAGTACTTC. Full variable domain (rest looked up from reference TRBV7-2 and TRBJ2-7): GAGVSQSPSNKVTEKGKDVELRCDPISGHTALYWYRQSLGQGLEFLIYFQGNSAPDKSGLPSDRFSAERTGGSVSTLTIQRTQQEDSAVYLCASSLVGGNSYEQYFGPGTRLTVT.

The rearrangement joins TRBV10-3 to TRBJ1-6; 8 nucleotides align to TRBD1. Germline-derived CDR1 and CDR2 are ENHRY and SYGVKD. Unmatched junction bases numbered 5, after V lost 0 bases and J lost 7 bases. The CDR3 is 16 residues long. Here the CDR3 reads CAISESEDRANSPLHF. The DNA of the CDR3 is TGTGCCATCAGTGAGTCTGAGGACAGGGCCAATTCACCCCTCCACTTT.

V and J are TRBV15 and TRBJ1-1; unclear D gene. Germline assignment: CDR1 LNHNV and CDR2 YYDKDF (reference sequence). The CDR3 spans 13 residues. Deletions cut 0 bases from V and 4 bases from J, with 6 bases between. This chain's CDR3 is CATSRDPLTEAFF. In DNA, the CDR3 is TGTGCCACCAGCAGAGATCCCCTCACTGAAGCTTTCTTT.

V is TRBV10-1 and J is TRBJ2-5; 7 bases align to TRBD2. With 5 bases clipped from V and 6 bases from J, the junction kept 21 bases outside the gene matches. The CDR3 sequence is 18 residues long. The germline CDR1 and CDR2 sequences are WNHNN and SYGVQD (reference sequence). The DNA of the CDR3 is TGCGCCAGCAGTTCCAAGAAGCAGGGCGGGGGAGATATAAAGACCCAGTACTTC. As protein: CASSSKKQGGGDIKTQYF.